This T cell receptor beta chain was retrieved from a study of glioma-infiltrating T cells. The study's findings and limits: Tissue and blood shared very few CDR3 sequences.

As concerns this clonotype: Its antigen is undetermined.

Germline V gene sequence: CDR1 SGDLS, CDR2 YYNGEE. V was pared by 0 bases and J by 0 bases, with 9 bases of the junction left unmatched. CDR3 length: 18 residues. Amplification of TCR alpha and beta CDR3 regions from RNA used iRepertoire nested multiplex PCR. TCRdb re-derived calls from the multiplex PCR reads in MiXCR, one entry per CDR3 protein. The table shows approximately 190,000 distinct CDR3 sequences, with about 31% occurring only once. The chain employs TRBV9 and TRBJ2-3; 8 bases line up with TRBD1. The sample consisted of glioma tissue, nonneoplastic brain tissue, or PBMCs (not recorded which). The clonotype was recovered from a human donor with low-grade glioma or glioblastoma, undergoing nonglioma brain surgery, or in good health (not recorded which). The CDR3 sequence: CASSVGDGTGTSTDTQYF. CDR3 DNA: TGTGCCAGCAGCGTAGGCGATGGGACAGGCACTAGCACAGATACGCAGTATTTT.